The rows below give T cell receptor beta chains drawn from one sample of a study of blood T cell repertoires in COVID-19. Here immunoSEQ multiplex PCR was the method, and the copy in TCRdb shows in-frame clones only, minus some. The table shows some 150,000 clones, with around 81% occurring only once. The sample was peripheral blood. The receptors derive from a woman aged 55-70 years with active or convalescent COVID-19. The CDR3 runs from the conserved cysteine through the conserved F or W. Fields, in order: clone size, D gene, V gene, J gene, CDR3 DNA, CDR3 protein. The D gene is left open where the match is weak. Clone size appears in some rows only: once, few, many, or a class for an expanded clone.

size: -; D: -; V: TRBV5-1; J: TRBJ1-1; DNA: TGCGCCAGCAGCTCCCCCTCGGGCACTGAAGCTTTCTTT; CDR3: CASSSPSGTEAFF
size: -; D: TRBD2; V: TRBV7-3; J: TRBJ2-7; DNA: TGTGCCAGCAGCTTCGCTAGCGGCTCCTACGAGCAGTACTTC; CDR3: CASSFASGSYEQYF
size: -; D: TRBD1; V: TRBV4-1; J: TRBJ1-5; DNA: TGCGCCAGCAGCCAACCTGGGACAGGTAGTAATCAGCCCCAGCATTTT; CDR3: CASSQPGTGSNQPQHF
size: -; D: -; V: TRBV6-6; J: TRBJ1-1; DNA: TGTGCCAGCAGACAGAATGAAGCTTTCTTT; CDR3: CASRQNEAFF
size: -; D: -; V: TRBV5-4; J: TRBJ2-1; DNA: TGTGCCAGCAGCACCTGGACAGAAAATGAGCAGTTCTTC; CDR3: CASSTWTENEQFF
size: -; D: TRBD2; V: TRBV25-1; J: TRBJ2-1; DNA: TGTGCCAGCCGGAAGTCAGCGGGGGACAATGAGCAGTTCTTC; CDR3: CASRKSAGDNEQFF
size: -; D: -; V: TRBV7-8; J: TRBJ1-1; DNA: TGTGCCAGCAGCTTAGCCTTCACGGTTAACACTGAAGCTTTCTTT; CDR3: CASSLAFTVNTEAFF
size: -; D: -; V: TRBV29-1; J: TRBJ1-1; DNA: TGCACCTCTCGCCCTATGAACACTGAAGCTTTCTTT; CDR3: CTSRPMNTEAFF
size: -; D: TRBD2; V: TRBV18; J: TRBJ2-2; DNA: TGTGCCAGCTCACCAGGGCTAGCGGGAGATCGCGGGGAGCTGTTTTTT; CDR3: CASSPGLAGDRGELFF
size: -; D: -; V: TRBV6-2/TRBV6-3; J: TRBJ2-7; DNA: TGTGCCAGCAGTCTAAGTGAAGAGCAGTACTTC; CDR3: CASSLSEEQYF
size: -; D: -; V: TRBV19; J: TRBJ2-1; DNA: TGTGCCAGTAGTACAAAAAGGACAGTCTCCTACAATGAGCAGTTCTTC; CDR3: CASSTKRTVSYNEQFF
size: -; D: -; V: TRBV6-5; J: TRBJ1-2; DNA: TGTGCCAGCAGTTACTCGGGGGGGCGGTATGGCTACACCTTC; CDR3: CASSYSGGRYGYTF
size: -; D: -; V: TRBV27; J: TRBJ1-1; DNA: TGTGCCAGCAGTTCCGGGAACACTGAAGCTTTCTTT; CDR3: CASSSGNTEAFF
size: -; D: -; V: TRBV4-1; J: TRBJ2-7; DNA: TGCGCCAGCAGCCAAGGGACAGACTACGAGCAGTACTTC; CDR3: CASSQGTDYEQYF
size: -; D: -; V: TRBV27; J: TRBJ2-3; DNA: TGTGCCAGCAGTCGGGTGCTCGATACGCAGTATTTT; CDR3: CASSRVLDTQYF
size: -; D: TRBD1; V: TRBV28; J: TRBJ2-5; DNA: TGTGCCAGCAGTACGGGACAGAGAGAAGAGACCCAGTACTTC; CDR3: CASSTGQREETQYF
size: few; D: -; V: TRBV27; J: TRBJ2-3; DNA: TGTGCCACCGCCTTGGACAGATACACAGATACGCAGTATTTT; CDR3: CATALDRYTDTQYF
size: -; D: TRBD2; V: TRBV4-3; J: TRBJ2-3; DNA: TGCGCCAGCAGCCATGGCCGGGGGGGAACAGATACGCAGTATTTT; CDR3: CASSHGRGGTDTQYF
size: -; D: -; V: TRBV5-1; J: TRBJ1-1; DNA: TGCGCCAGCAGCTTGGACATGAGGGTCCGAAGCTTGTTTGCTTTCTTT; CDR3: CASSLDMRVRSLFAFF
size: -; D: TRBD2; V: TRBV5-1; J: TRBJ2-1; DNA: TGCGCCAGCAGCGGGGGACTAGCGAATGAGCAGTTCTTC; CDR3: CASSGGLANEQFF
size: -; D: -; V: TRBV4-1; J: TRBJ1-4; DNA: TGCGCCAGCAGCCAAGTGGCACAGATGAATGAAAAACTGTTTTTT; CDR3: CASSQVAQMNEKLFF
size: -; D: -; V: TRBV5-1; J: TRBJ1-1; DNA: TGCGCCAGCAGCTTGGGAGTCGGTGACACTGAAGCTTTCTTT; CDR3: CASSLGVGDTEAFF
size: -; D: TRBD2; V: TRBV24-1; J: TRBJ2-1; DNA: TGTGCCACCAGATCTTTCGGGGGGGCCGGGGATGAGCAGTTCTTC; CDR3: CATRSFGGAGDEQFF